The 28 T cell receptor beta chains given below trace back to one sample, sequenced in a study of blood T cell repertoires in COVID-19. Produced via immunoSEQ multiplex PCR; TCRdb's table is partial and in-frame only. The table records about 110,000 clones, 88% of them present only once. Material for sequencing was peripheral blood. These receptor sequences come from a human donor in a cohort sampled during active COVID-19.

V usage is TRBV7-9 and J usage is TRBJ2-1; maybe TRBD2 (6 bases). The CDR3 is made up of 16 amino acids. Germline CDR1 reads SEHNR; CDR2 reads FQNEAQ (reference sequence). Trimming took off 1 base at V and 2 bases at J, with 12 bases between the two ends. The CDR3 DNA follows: TGTGCCAGCAGCTTAGGACTAGGTCCCCCCTACAATGAGCAGTTCTTC. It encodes CASSLGLGPPYNEQFF.

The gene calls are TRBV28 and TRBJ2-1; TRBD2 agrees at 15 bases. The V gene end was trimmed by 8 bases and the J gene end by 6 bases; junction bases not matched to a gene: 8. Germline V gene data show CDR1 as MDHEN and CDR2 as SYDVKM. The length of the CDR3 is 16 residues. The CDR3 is CASEFGTSGGFNEQFF. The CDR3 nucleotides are TGTGCCAGCGAGTTTGGGACTAGCGGGGGGTTCAATGAGCAGTTCTTC.

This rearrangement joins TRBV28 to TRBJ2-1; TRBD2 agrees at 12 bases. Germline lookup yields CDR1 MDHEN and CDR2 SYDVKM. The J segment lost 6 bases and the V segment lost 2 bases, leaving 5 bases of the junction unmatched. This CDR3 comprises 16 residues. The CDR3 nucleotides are TGTGCCAGCAGTTTAAGTCTAGCGGGGGGGGTCAATGAGCAGTTCTTC. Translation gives CASSLSLAGGVNEQFF.

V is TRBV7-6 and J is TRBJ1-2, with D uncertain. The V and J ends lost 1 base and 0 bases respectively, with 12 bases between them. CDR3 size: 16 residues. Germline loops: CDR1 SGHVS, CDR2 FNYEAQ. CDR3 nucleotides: TGTGCCAGCAGCTTAGATTCCCGAACAACTAACTATGGCTACACCTTC. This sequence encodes CASSLDSRTTNYGYTF.

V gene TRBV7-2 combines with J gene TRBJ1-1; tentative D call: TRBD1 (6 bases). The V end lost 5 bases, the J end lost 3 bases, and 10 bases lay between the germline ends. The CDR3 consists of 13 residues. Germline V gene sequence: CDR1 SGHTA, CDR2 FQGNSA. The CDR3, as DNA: TGTGCCAGCAGCGCCCACAGGGACACTGAAGCTTTCTTT. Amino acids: CASSAHRDTEAFF.

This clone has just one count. This CDR3 reads CASSPVQAGLYNEQFF. CDR3 bases: TGTGCCAGCAGCCCTGTCCAAGCGGGGCTCTACAATGAGCAGTTCTTC. This chain links TRBV7-8 with TRBJ2-1; TRBD2 aligns across 7 bases. The CDR3 has 16 amino acids. V was clipped by 5 bases and J by 3 bases; unmatched bases: 10. Per germline, CDR1 SGHVS and CDR2 FQNEAQ.

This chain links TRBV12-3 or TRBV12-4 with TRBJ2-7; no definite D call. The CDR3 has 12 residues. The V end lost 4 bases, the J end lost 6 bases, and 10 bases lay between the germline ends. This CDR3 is CASSYLTGEQYF. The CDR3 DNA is TGTGCCAGCAGTTACCTGACGGGCGAGCAGTACTTC.

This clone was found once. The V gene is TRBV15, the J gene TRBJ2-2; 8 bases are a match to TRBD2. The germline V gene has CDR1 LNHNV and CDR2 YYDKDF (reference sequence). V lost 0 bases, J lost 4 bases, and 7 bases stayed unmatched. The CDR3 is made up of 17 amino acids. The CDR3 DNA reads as TGTGCCACCAGCAGAGATCTAACTAGCGGTTCCACCGGGGAGCTGTTTTTT. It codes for CATSRDLTSGSTGELFF.

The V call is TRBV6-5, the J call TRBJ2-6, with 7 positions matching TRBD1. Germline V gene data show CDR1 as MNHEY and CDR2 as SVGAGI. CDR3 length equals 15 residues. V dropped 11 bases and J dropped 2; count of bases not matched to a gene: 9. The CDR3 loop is CAYEGRGTGANVLTF. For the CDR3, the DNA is TGTGCCTACGAGGGCAGGGGGACTGGGGCCAACGTCCTGACTTTC.

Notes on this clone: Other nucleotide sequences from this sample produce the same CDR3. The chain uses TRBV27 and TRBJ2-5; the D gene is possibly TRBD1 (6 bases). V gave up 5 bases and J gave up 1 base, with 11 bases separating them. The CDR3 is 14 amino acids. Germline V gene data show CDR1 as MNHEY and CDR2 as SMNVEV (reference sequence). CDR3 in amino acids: CASSPDRGQETQYF. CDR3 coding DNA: TGTGCCAGCAGTCCGGACAGAGGCCAAGAGACCCAGTACTTC.

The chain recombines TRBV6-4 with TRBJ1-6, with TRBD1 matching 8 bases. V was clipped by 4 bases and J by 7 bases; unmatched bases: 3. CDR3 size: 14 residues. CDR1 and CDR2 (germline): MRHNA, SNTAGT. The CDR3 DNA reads TGTGCCAGCAGTGCCCGGACAGGGAATTCACCCCTCCACTTT. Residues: CASSARTGNSPLHF.

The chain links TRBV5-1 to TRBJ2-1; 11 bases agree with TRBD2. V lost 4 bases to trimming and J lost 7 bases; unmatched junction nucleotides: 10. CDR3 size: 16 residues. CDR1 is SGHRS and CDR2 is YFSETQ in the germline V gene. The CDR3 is CASSGVTSGSLNEQFF. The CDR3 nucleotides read TGCGCCAGCAGCGGGGTCACTAGCGGGAGCTTAAATGAGCAGTTCTTC.

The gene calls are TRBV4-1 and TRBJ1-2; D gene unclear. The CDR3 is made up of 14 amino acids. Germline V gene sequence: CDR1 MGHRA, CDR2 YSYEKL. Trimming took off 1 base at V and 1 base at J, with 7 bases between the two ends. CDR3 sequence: CASSQVGSNYGYTF. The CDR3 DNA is TGCGCCAGCAGCCAAGTGGGCAGTAACTATGGCTACACCTTC.

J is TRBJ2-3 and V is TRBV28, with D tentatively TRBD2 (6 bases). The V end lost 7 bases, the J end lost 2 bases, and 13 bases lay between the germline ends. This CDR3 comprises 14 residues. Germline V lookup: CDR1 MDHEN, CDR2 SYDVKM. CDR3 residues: CASKFRDSTDTQYF. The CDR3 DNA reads TGTGCCAGCAAATTCCGGGACTCCACAGATACGCAGTATTTT.

The CDR3 DNA is TGTGCCAGCAGCCAGACTGAGGGGGCCATATATTTT. Translating gives CASSQTEGAIYF. This chain connects TRBV3-1 (or the pseudogene TRBV3-2) to TRBJ1-3; D is possibly TRBD1 (6 bases). The CDR3 sequence is 12 residues long. Germline V gene sequence: CDR1 LGHDT, CDR2 YNNKEL (reference sequence). Trimming pared 3 bases from V and 11 bases from J, leaving 11 bases between.

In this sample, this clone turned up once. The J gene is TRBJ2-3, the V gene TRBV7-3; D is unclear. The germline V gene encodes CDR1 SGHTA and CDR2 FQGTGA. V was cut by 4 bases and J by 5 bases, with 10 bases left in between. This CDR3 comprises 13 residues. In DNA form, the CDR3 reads TGTGCCAGCAGCTCCATGCTCGGAGATACGCAGTATTTT. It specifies CASSSMLGDTQYF.

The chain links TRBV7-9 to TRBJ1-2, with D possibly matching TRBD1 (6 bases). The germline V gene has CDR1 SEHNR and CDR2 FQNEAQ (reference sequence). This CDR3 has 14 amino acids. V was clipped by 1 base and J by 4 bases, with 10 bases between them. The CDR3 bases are TGTGCCAGCAGCTTAGGGACAGTCCGCTATGGCTACACCTTC. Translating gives CASSLGTVRYGYTF.

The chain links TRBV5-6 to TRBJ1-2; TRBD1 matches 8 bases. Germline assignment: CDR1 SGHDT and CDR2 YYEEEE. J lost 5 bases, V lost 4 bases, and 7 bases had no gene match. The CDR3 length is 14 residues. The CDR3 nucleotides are TGTGCCAGCAGCGCCGACAGGGGATGGTATGGCTACACCTTC. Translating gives CASSADRGWYGYTF.

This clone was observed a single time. The CDR3 DNA follows: TGCGCCAGCAGTCGATTCCGGGACAGGGATGGCAATCAGCCCCAGCATTTT. Encoded protein: CASSRFRDRDGNQPQHF. This rearrangement joins TRBV23-1 to TRBJ1-5; TRBD1 aligns across 9 bases. TRBV23-1 is labeled an ORF, and its function is uncertain. V lost 4 bases to trimming and J lost 2 bases; unmatched junction nucleotides: 9. This CDR3 region has 17 residues.

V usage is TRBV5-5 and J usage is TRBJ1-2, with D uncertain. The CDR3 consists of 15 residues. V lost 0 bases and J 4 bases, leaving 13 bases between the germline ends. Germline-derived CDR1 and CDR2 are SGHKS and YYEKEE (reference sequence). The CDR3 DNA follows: TGTGCCAGCAGCTTGGGTTCCGGGAGCGGCTATGGCTACACCTTC. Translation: CASSLGSGSGYGYTF.

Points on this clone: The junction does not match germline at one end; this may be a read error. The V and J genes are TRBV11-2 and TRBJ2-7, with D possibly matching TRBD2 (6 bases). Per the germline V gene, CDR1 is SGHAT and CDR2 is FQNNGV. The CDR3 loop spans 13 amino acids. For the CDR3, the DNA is TGTGCCAGCAGCTTCGGGGGTGGGGACGAGAAGTACTTC. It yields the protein CASSFGGGDEKYF.

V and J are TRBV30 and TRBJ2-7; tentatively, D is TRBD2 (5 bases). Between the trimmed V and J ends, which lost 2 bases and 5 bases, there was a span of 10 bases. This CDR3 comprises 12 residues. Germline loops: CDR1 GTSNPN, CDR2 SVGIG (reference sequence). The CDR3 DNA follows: TGTGCCTGGAGTTGGGAGAGGGACGAGCAGTACTTC. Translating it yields CAWSWERDEQYF. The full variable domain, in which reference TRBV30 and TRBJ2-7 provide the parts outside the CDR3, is SQTIHQWPATLVQPVGSPLSLECTVEGTSNPNLYWYRQAAGRGLQLLFYSVGIGQISSEVPQNLSASRPQDRQFILSSKKLLLSDSGFYLCAWSWERDEQYFGPGTRLTVT.

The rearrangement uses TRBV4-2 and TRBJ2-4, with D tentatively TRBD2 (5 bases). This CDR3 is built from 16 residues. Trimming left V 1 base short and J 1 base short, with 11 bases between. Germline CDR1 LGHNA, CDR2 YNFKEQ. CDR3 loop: CASSQVLVGAKNIQYF. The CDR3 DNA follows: TGTGCCAGCAGCCAAGTACTAGTGGGGGCCAAAAACATTCAGTACTTC.

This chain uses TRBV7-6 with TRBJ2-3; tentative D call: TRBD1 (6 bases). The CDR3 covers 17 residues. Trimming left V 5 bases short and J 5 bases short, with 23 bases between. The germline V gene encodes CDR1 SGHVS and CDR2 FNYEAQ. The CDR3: CASSRGSTGWVQDTQYF. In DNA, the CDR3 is TGTGCCAGCAGCCGGGGCTCGACAGGTTGGGTCCAAGATACGCAGTATTTT.

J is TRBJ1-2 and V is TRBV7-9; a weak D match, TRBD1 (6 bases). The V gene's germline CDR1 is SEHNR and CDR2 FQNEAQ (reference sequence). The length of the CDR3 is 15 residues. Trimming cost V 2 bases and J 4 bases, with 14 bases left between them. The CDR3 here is CASSLRAQGFYGYTF. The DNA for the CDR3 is TGTGCCAGCAGCTTACGGGCACAGGGCTTCTATGGCTACACCTTC.

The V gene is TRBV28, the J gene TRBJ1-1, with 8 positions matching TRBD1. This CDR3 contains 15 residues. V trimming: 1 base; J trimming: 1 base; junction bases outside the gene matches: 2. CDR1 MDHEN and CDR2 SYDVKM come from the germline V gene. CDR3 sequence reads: CASSLSGTGNTEAFF. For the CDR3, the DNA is TGTGCCAGCAGTTTATCCGGGACAGGGAACACTGAAGCTTTCTTT.

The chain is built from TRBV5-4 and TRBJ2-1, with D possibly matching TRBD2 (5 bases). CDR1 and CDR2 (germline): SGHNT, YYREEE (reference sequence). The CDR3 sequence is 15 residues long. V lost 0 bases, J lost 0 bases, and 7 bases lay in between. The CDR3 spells CASSLEDSSYNEQFF. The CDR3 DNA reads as TGTGCCAGCAGCTTGGAGGACTCCTCCTACAATGAGCAGTTCTTC.

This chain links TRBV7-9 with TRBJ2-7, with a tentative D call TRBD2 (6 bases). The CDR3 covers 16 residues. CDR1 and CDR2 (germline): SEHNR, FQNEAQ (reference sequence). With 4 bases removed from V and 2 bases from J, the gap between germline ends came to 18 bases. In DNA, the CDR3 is TGTGCCAGCAGCTCGGGGGTAGGAGCCGTTGCCTACGAGCAGTACTTC. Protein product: CASSSGVGAVAYEQYF.